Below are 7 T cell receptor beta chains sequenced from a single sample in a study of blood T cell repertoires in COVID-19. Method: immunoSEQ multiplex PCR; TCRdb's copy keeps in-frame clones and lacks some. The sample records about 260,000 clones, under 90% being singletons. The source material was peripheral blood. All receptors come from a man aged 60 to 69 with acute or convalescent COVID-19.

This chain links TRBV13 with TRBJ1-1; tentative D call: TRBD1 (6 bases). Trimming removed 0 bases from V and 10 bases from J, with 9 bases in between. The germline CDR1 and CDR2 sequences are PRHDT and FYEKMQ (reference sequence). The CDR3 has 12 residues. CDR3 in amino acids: CASSLGQGVAFF. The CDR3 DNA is TGTGCCAGCAGCTTAGGACAGGGAGTAGCTTTCTTT.

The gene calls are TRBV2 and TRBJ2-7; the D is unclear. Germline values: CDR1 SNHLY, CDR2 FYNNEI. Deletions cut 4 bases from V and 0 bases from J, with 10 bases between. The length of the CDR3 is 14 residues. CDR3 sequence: CASSAQISSYEQYF. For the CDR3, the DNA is TGTGCCAGCAGTGCCCAGATAAGCTCCTACGAGCAGTACTTC.

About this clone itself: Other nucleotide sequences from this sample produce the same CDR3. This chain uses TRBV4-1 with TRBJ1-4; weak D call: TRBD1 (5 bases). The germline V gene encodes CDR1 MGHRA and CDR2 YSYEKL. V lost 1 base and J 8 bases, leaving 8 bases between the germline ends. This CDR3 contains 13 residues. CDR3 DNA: TGCGCCAGCAGCCAAGTCCAGGGCGAAAAACTGTTTTTT. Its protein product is CASSQVQGEKLFF.

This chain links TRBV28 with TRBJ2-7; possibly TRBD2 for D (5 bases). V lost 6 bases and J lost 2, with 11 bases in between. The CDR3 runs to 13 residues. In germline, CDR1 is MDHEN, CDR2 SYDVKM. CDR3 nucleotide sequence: TGTGCCAGCAGGAGCGGAACCCCCTACGAGCAGTACTTC. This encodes CASRSGTPYEQYF.

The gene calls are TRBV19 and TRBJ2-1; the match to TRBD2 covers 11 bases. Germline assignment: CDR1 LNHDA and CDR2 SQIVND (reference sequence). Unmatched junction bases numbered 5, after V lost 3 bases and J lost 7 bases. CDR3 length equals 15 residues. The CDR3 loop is CASSISGRVLNEQFF. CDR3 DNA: TGTGCCAGTAGTATTAGCGGGAGGGTTTTGAATGAGCAGTTCTTC.

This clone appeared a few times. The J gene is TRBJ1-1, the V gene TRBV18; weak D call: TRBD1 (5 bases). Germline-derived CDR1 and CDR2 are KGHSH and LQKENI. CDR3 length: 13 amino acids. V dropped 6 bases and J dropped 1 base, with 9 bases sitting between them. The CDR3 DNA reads TGTGCCAGCTCCAGACAGACGAACACTGAAGCTTTCTTT. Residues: CASSRQTNTEAFF. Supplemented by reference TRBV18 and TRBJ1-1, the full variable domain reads NAGVMQNPRHLVRRRGQEARLRCSPMKGHSHVYWYRQLPEEGLKFMVYLQKENIIDESGMPKERFSAEFPKEGPSILRIQQVVRGDSAAYFCASSRQTNTEAFFGQGTRLTVV.

Here the CDR3 DNA reads TGTGCCAGCGGGGGGAGGCTAGATCAGCCCCAGCATTTT. This gives the protein CASGGRLDQPQHF. The rearrangement links TRBV6-5 to TRBJ1-5; the D gene is possibly TRBD1 (5 bases). V was shortened by 8 bases and J by 5 bases, with 13 bases between the two germline ends. Germline lookup yields CDR1 MNHEY and CDR2 SVGAGI. The CDR3 is 13 amino acids.